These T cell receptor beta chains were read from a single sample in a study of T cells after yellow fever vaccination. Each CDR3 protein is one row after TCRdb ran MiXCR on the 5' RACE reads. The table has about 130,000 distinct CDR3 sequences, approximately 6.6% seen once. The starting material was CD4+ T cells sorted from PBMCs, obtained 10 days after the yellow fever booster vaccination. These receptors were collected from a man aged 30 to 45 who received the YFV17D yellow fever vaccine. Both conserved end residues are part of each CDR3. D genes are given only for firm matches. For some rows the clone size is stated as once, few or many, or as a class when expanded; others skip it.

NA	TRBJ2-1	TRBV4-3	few	TGCGCCAGCTCCCGGGACCGACGCATCAATGAGCAGTTCTTC	CASSRDRRINEQFF
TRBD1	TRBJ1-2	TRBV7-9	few	TGTGCCAGCAGCGACGAGGGGGCCCCCGGCTATGGCTACACCTTC	CASSDEGAPGYGYTF
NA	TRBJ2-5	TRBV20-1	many	TGCAGTGCTAGAAGTACGCGTCAAGAGACCCAGTACTTC	CSARSTRQETQYF
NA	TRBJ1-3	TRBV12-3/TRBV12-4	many	TGTGCCAGCAGCCCTCGAAACACCATATATTTT	CASSPRNTIYF
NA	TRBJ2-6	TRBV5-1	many	TGCGCCAGCAGCTTGTCATTGCAGAGGGTACGGGGACGCTCTGGGGCCAACGTCCTGACTTTC	CASSLSLQRVRGRSGANVLTF
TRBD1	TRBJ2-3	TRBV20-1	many	TGCAGTGCCCAGGGACAGGGGGGTTCAGATACGCAGTATTTT	CSAQGQGGSDTQYF
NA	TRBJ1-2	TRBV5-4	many	TGTGCCAGCAGCTTGGCCCAAGACTATGGCTACACCTTC	CASSLAQDYGYTF
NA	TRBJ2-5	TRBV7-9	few	TGTGCCAGCGAGTTCGCAGAGACCCAGTACTTC	CASEFAETQYF
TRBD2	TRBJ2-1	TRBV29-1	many	TGCAGCGTGAGAATTAGCGGGAGGCCCTACAATGAGCAGTTCTTC	CSVRISGRPYNEQFF
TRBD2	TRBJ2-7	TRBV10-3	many	TGTGCCATCAGTGAGTCTTTTAGCGGGAGGTCTGGCGAGCAGTACTTC	CAISESFSGRSGEQYF
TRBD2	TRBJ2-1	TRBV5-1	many	TGCGCCAGCAGCTTTGGCGGGAGGGCCAGCGATGAGCAGTTCTTC	CASSFGGRASDEQFF
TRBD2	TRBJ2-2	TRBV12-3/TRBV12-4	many	TGTGCCAGCACCCAGGGAGCGGGGTGGAACACCGGGGAGCTGTTTTTT	CASTQGAGWNTGELFF
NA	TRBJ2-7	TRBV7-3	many	TGTGCCAGCAGCCTAGACGGGGTGGAGCAGTACTTC	CASSLDGVEQYF
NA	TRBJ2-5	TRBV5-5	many	TGTGCCAGCAGCTTGGGGGGGGAAAAGACCCAGTACTTC	CASSLGGEKTQYF
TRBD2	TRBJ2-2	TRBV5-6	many	TGTGCCAGCAGCTACATTGGACTAGACACCGGGGAGCTGTTTTTT	CASSYIGLDTGELFF
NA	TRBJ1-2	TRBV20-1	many	TGCAGTGCTAGGAGTTCCCGGGGCCCCCTTAACCACCGCCTCGGCTACACCTTC	CSARSSRGPLNHRLGYTF
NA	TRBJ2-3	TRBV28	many	TGTGCCAGCAGTTTTCAGGGTTTGGATACGCAGTATTTT	CASSFQGLDTQYF
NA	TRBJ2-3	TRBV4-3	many	TGCGCCAGCAGCCAAGACCTTTTGATTCATACGCAGTATTTT	CASSQDLLIHTQYF
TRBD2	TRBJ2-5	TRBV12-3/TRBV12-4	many	TGTGCCAGCAGTTTAGGACTAGCGGGAGGGGAGACCCAGTACTTC	CASSLGLAGGETQYF
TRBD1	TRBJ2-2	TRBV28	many	TGTGCCAGCAGTATACTTGCGACAGGGTCCTTTGGGGAGCTGTTTTTT	CASSILATGSFGELFF
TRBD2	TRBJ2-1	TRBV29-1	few	TGCAGCGTTGATCTCGGCGGGAGGCCGACGGATGAGCAGTTCTTC	CSVDLGGRPTDEQFF
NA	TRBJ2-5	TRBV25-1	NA	TGTGCCAGCAGTGAATATCTCGAGACCCAGTACTTC	CASSEYLETQYF
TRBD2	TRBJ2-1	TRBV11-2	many	TGTGCCAGCAGCGTGGGACTAGCGGTCTACAATGAGCAGTTCTTC	CASSVGLAVYNEQFF
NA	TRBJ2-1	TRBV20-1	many	TGCAGTGCTAGAGATACCCGGGTTCGTACGGATGAGCAGTTCTTC	CSARDTRVRTDEQFF
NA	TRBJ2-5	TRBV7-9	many	TGTGCCACCTGTAAGGGGACAAAAGAGACCCAGTACTTC	CATCKGTKETQYF
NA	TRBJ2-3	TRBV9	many	TGTGCCAGCAGCGTGACAATGGGGGAGGATACGCAGTATTTT	CASSVTMGEDTQYF
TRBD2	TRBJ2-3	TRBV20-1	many	TGCAGTGCTCCTGACGGGGTAGCGGGAAGATCAATAAGCACAGATACGCAGTATTTT	CSAPDGVAGRSISTDTQYF
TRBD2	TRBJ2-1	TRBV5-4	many	TGTGCCAGCGACGGGAGGCGGTTGATCAATGAGCAGTTCTTC	CASDGRRLINEQFF
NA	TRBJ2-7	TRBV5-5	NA	TGTGCCAGCAGCTTCACTCCCGGGGCCTCCTACGAGCAGTACTTC	CASSFTPGASYEQYF
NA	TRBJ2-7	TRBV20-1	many	TGCAGTGCTAGTAAGCTCGGACAAACCTACGAGCAGTACTTC	CSASKLGQTYEQYF
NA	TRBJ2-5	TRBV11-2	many	TGTGCCAGCAGCTTTCAAATAGCGATCACGCGGGAAGAGACCCAGTACTTC	CASSFQIAITREETQYF
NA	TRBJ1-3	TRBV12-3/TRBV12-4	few	TGTGCCAGCAGTTCGTCTCCACACCTCTCTGGAAACACCATATATTTT	CASSSSPHLSGNTIYF
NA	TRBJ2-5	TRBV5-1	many	TGCGCCAGCAGCTTGGACGAGGTCTGGGAGACCCAGTACTTC	CASSLDEVWETQYF
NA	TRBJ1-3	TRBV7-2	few	TGTGCCAGCAGCCGAACAGGGAGAGGAAACACCATATATTTT	CASSRTGRGNTIYF
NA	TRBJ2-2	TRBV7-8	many	TGTGCTTCTTTTGGGTACACCGGGGAGCTGTTTTTT	CASFGYTGELFF
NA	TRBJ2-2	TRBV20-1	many	TGCAGTGCAGGGACGAACACCGGGGAGCTGTTTTTT	CSAGTNTGELFF
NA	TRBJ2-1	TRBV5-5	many	TGTGCCAGCAGCTTGGCGGCCAACCCGGGCAATGAGCAGTTCTTC	CASSLAANPGNEQFF
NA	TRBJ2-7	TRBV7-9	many	TGTGCCAGCAGCACCCCGGGGCGGAACGAGCAGTACTTC	CASSTPGRNEQYF
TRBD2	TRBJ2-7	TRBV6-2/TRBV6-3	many	TGTGCCAGCAGTTCCCTAGCGGGAGCAGGTTCGGGGGAGCAGTACTTC	CASSSLAGAGSGEQYF
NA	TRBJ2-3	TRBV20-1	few	TGCAGTGCACCATCCTTATTAAGCACAGATACGCAGTATTTT	CSAPSLLSTDTQYF
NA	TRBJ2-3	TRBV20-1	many	TGCAGTGCTACGCCCCGCCGCACAGATACGCAGTATTTT	CSATPRRTDTQYF
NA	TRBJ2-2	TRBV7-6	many	TGTGCCAGCAGCACTGCACTAGGGAACACCGGGGAGCTGTTTTTT	CASSTALGNTGELFF
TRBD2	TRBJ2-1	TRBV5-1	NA	TGCGCCAGCAGCGGCGGGACTAGCACGCGGGAGCAGTTCTTC	CASSGGTSTREQFF
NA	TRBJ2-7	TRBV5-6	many	TGTGCCAGCAGCTTGGCGTTATACGAGCAGTACTTC	CASSLALYEQYF
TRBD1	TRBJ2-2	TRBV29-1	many	TGCAGCGGGGGACAGGGGGCTTCGCGAAGTGTCGGGGAGCTGTTTTTT	CSGGQGASRSVGELFF
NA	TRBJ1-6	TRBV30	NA	TGTGCCTGGAGTGTACGTTCAGGGCCAAATTCACCCCTCCACTTT	CAWSVRSGPNSPLHF
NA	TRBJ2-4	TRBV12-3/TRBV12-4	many	TGTGCCAGCAGTTTTAGGAACAGAAACGCCAAAAACATTCAGTACTTC	CASSFRNRNAKNIQYF
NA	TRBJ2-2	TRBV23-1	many	TGCGCCAGCAGTTCTGGACAGCTTCTTAACACCGGGGAGCTGTTTTTT	CASSSGQLLNTGELFF